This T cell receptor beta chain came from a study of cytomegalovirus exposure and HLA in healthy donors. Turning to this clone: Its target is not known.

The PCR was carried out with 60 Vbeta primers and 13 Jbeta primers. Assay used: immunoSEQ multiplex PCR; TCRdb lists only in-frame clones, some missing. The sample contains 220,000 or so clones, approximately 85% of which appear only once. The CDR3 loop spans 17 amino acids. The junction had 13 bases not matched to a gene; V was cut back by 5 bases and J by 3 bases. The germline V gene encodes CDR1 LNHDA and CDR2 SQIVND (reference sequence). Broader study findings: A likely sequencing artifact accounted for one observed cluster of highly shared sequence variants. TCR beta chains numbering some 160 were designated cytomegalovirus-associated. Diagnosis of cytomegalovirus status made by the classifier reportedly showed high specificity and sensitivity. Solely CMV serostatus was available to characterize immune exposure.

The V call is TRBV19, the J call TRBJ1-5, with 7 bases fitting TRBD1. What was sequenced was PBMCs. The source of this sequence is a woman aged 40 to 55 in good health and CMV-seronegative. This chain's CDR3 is CASSPEEGGLFNQPQHF. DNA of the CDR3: TGTGCCAGTAGTCCCGAGGAAGGGGGCTTATTCAATCAGCCCCAGCATTTT.